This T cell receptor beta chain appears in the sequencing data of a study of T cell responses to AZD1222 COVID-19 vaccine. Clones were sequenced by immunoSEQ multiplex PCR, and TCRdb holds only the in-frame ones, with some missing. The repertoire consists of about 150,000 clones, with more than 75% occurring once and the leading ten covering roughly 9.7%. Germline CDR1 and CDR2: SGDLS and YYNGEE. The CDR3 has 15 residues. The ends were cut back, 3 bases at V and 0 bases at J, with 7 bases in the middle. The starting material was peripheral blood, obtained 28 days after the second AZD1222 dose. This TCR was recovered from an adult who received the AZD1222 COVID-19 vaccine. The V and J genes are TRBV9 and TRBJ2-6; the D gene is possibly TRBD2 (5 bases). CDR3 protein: CASSGGSSGANVLTF. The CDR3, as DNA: TGTGCCAGCAGCGGAGGGAGCTCTGGGGCCAACGTCCTGACTTTC.